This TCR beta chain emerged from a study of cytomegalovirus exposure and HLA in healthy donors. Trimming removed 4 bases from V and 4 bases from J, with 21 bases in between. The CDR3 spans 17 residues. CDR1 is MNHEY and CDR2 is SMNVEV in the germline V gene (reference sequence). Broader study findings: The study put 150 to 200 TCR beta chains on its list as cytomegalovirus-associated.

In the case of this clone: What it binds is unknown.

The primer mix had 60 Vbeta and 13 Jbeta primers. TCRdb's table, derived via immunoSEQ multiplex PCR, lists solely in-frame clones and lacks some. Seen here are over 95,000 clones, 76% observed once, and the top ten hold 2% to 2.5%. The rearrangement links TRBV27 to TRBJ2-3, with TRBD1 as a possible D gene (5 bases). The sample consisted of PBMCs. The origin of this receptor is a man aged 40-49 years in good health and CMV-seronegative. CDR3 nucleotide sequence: TGTGCCAGCAGTTCCTCTCTCACCCAGGGATGGGCAGATACGCAGTATTTT. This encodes CASSSSLTQGWADTQYF.